Below are 5 T cell receptor beta chains sequenced from a single sample in a study of technical replicates of blood from a handful of donors. Using immunoSEQ multiplex PCR, the repertoire was profiled, and TCRdb retains in-frame clones only, with some absent. The table includes tens of thousands of clones, roughly 94% detected once. The sample comprised T cells isolated from PBMCs. These receptors were collected from a human donor in good health.

The chain combines TRBV5-1 with TRBJ1-5, with 9 nucleotides matching TRBD1. The CDR3 has 15 residues. With 4 bases clipped from V and 4 bases from J, the junction kept 6 bases outside the gene matches. Per germline, CDR1 SGHRS and CDR2 YFSETQ. This CDR3 reads CASSGGTGLNQPQHF. For the CDR3, the DNA is TGCGCCAGCAGCGGGGGGACAGGGCTGAATCAGCCCCAGCATTTT.

The chain has TRBV27 and TRBJ2-7; 7 nucleotides agree with TRBD1. The germline V gene has CDR1 MNHEY and CDR2 SMNVEV (reference sequence). V dropped 2 bases and J dropped 4; count of bases not matched to a gene: 11. The CDR3 totals 16 residues. The CDR3 spells CASSLRGGESTYEQYF. Here the CDR3 DNA reads TGTGCCAGCAGTTTACGAGGGGGCGAGAGCACATACGAGCAGTACTTC.

The chain is built from TRBV11-2 and TRBJ2-1; D unresolved. Trimming stripped 6 bases from V and 5 bases from J, with 8 bases between. This CDR3 is 12 amino acids long. Looked up from germline, CDR1 is SGHAT and CDR2 is FQNNGV. Here the CDR3 reads CASRYNDNEQFF. CDR3 DNA: TGTGCCAGCAGATACAACGACAATGAGCAGTTCTTC.

V is TRBV6-5 and J is TRBJ2-1; TRBD2 matches at 8 bases. This CDR3 spans 13 amino acids. The germline CDR1 and CDR2 sequences are MNHEY and SVGAGI. V gave up 6 bases and J gave up 5 bases; unmatched junction bases: 3. The CDR3 DNA reads as TGTGCCAGCAGCCTGACTAGCGACAATGAGCAGTTCTTC. This translates into CASSLTSDNEQFF.

The V call is TRBV11-2, the J call TRBJ2-7; 11 bases line up with TRBD2. V gave up 5 bases and J gave up 3 bases; unmatched junction bases: 6. The V gene's germline CDR1 is SGHAT and CDR2 FQNNGV. The CDR3 is 15 residues long. CDR3 bases: TGTGCCAGCAGCCCAACCGGGACTAGCGGCTACGAGCAGTACTTC. This sequence encodes CASSPTGTSGYEQYF.